Each of the 32 T cell receptor beta chains below was sequenced from the same sample in a study of cytomegalovirus exposure and HLA in healthy donors. Amplification used 60 Vbeta primers and 13 Jbeta primers. Sequencing was performed with immunoSEQ multiplex PCR; in TCRdb, only in-frame clones are kept and a portion is missing. Of about 180,000 clones in the sample, over 80% were seen once. The specimen sequenced was PBMCs. The receptors derive from a man aged 35-49 years in good health and CMV-seronegative.

This clone was observed a handful of times. The chain employs TRBV9 and TRBJ2-5, with 7 bases identical to TRBD2. This CDR3 region has 16 residues. The V segment lost 0 bases and the J segment 0 bases; nucleotides outside the gene matches: 5. The germline V gene encodes CDR1 SGDLS and CDR2 YYNGEE. The CDR3 loop reads CASSVAGGEYQETQYF. DNA of the CDR3: TGTGCCAGCAGCGTAGCGGGGGGAGAGTACCAAGAGACCCAGTACTTC.

In this sample, this clone turned up a few times. V is TRBV30 and J is TRBJ2-2, with TRBD1 as a possible D gene (5 bases). The CDR3 loop spans 14 amino acids. Looked up from germline, CDR1 is GTSNPN and CDR2 is SVGIG (reference sequence). The V end lost 4 bases, the J end lost 1 base, and 10 bases lay between the germline ends. The CDR3 bases are TGTGCCTGGAAGAAGGGGCAGAACACCGGGGAGCTGTTTTTT. Protein: CAWKKGQNTGELFF. Full variable domain (missing parts from reference TRBV30 and TRBJ2-2): SQTIHQWPATLVQPVGSPLSLECTVEGTSNPNLYWYRQAAGRGLQLLFYSVGIGQISSEVPQNLSASRPQDRQFILSSKKLLLSDSGFYLCAWKKGQNTGELFFGEGSRLTVL.

The chain joins TRBV2 to TRBJ2-1; 10 bases are a match to TRBD2. Germline-derived CDR1 and CDR2 are SNHLY and FYNNEI. The V segment lost 0 bases and the J segment 7 bases; nucleotides outside the gene matches: 6. This CDR3 has 16 residues. The CDR3 protein is CASSEAKLAGQNEQFF. Here the CDR3 DNA reads TGTGCCAGCAGTGAAGCGAAACTAGCGGGACAAAATGAGCAGTTCTTC.

This clone was picked up one time. The rearrangement links TRBV6-5 to TRBJ2-7; 9 bases fit TRBD1. Germline V CDR1 and CDR2: MNHEY, SVGAGI. The CDR3 contains 14 residues. V trimming: 5 bases; J trimming: 8 bases; junction bases outside the gene matches: 10. The CDR3 here is CASSAPGQGRKQYF. CDR3 coding DNA: TGTGCCAGCAGTGCACCGGGACAGGGAAGGAAGCAGTACTTC.

This clone came up once. The chain has TRBV7-2 and TRBJ2-7, with 7 bases identical to TRBD2. Germline V lookup: CDR1 SGHTA, CDR2 FQGNSA. This CDR3 comprises 15 residues. V lost 2 bases and J lost 2; bases outside the gene matches: 6. CDR3 nucleotides: TGTGCCAGCAGCTTAACAGCGGGGTCAGCCTACGAGCAGTACTTC. This sequence encodes CASSLTAGSAYEQYF. Combining the CDR3 with reference TRBV7-2 and TRBJ2-7 gives the whole variable domain GAGVSQSPSNKVTEKGKDVELRCDPISGHTALYWYRQSLGQGLEFLIYFQGNSAPDKSGLPSDRFSAERTGGSVSTLTIQRTQQEDSAVYLCASSLTAGSAYEQYFGPGTRLTVT.

This clone showed up just once. The genes are TRBV19 and TRBJ2-1; TRBD2 is a possible D gene (6 bases). The CDR3 is made up of 13 amino acids. The V gene lost 4 bases and the J gene lost 8 bases, with 12 bases spanning the gap. Germline V lookup: CDR1 LNHDA, CDR2 SQIVND (reference sequence). The CDR3 spells CASSKTSGDEQFF. CDR3 nucleotides: TGTGCCAGTAGTAAGACTAGTGGGGATGAGCAGTTCTTC.

The chain combines TRBV4-1 with TRBJ2-7; 7 bases fit TRBD2. Germline loops: CDR1 MGHRA, CDR2 YSYEKL. Trimming cost V 2 bases and J 6 bases; bases outside gene matches: 7. The CDR3 runs to 14 residues. The CDR3 region has the DNA TGCGCCAGCAGCCAATTCCTAGCGGCAGTCGAGCAGTACTTC. Amino acid sequence: CASSQFLAAVEQYF.

The CDR3: CASSRSRGPGNTIYF. Here the CDR3 DNA reads TGTGCCAGCAGCCGGTCGAGGGGGCCTGGAAACACCATATATTTT. The chain carries TRBV4-2 and TRBJ1-3; TRBD1 aligns across 7 bases. J lost 2 bases, V lost 4 bases, and 5 bases had no gene match. This CDR3 region has 15 residues. Per germline, CDR1 LGHNA and CDR2 YNFKEQ.

CDR3 nucleotide sequence: TGTGCCAGCAGCCTGCGCGGGACTAGCGGGGACCTCTCCTACGAGCAGTACTTC. The encoded protein is CASSLRGTSGDLSYEQYF. The chain is built from TRBV11-2 and TRBJ2-7; 13 bases agree with TRBD2. The CDR3 consists of 18 residues. CDR1 is SGHAT and CDR2 is FQNNGV in the germline V gene. With 5 bases clipped from V and 0 bases from J, the junction kept 10 bases outside the gene matches.

V gene TRBV28 combines with J gene TRBJ2-7; 7 bases match TRBD1. This CDR3 has 13 residues. Germline lookup yields CDR1 MDHEN and CDR2 SYDVKM. Losses at the gene ends were 7 bases for V and 0 bases for J; bases not matched to a gene: 3. DNA of the CDR3: TGTGCCAGCATTGACAGGGACTCCTACGAGCAGTACTTC. Translation: CASIDRDSYEQYF.

V gene TRBV6-5 combines with J gene TRBJ2-7; TRBD2 is a possible D gene (6 bases). Trimming pared 6 bases from V and 5 bases from J, leaving 14 bases between. This CDR3 region has 13 residues. CDR1 is MNHEY and CDR2 is SVGAGI in the germline V gene. The CDR3 spells CASSPPGDDEQYF. The CDR3 nucleotides are TGTGCCAGCAGCCCCCCGGGGGATGACGAGCAGTACTTC.

CDR3: CASSQDQEGGYGYTF. The CDR3 nucleotides read TGTGCCAGCAGCCAAGATCAGGAGGGAGGCTATGGCTACACCTTC. The J gene is TRBJ1-2, the V gene TRBV4-2; no clear D. There are 15 residues in the CDR3. The germline V gene has CDR1 LGHNA and CDR2 YNFKEQ. Trimming removed 0 bases at V and 4 bases at J, with 12 bases between.

This chain's CDR3 is CASSLVVGVRTEAFF. The CDR3 region has the DNA TGCGCCAGCAGCTTGGTAGTGGGAGTCCGGACTGAAGCTTTCTTT. The chain combines TRBV5-1 with TRBJ1-1; no definite D call. CDR3 length equals 15 residues. In germline, CDR1 is SGHRS, CDR2 YFSETQ. V was shortened by 0 bases and J by 5 bases, with 14 bases between the two germline ends.

The V call is TRBV14, the J call TRBJ2-7; a weak D match, TRBD1 (5 bases). The CDR3 consists of 16 residues. The germline CDR1 and CDR2 sequences are SGHDN and FVKESK. V was clipped by 0 bases and J by 4 bases, with 16 bases between them. The CDR3 region has the DNA TGTGCCAGCAGCCAAGAAAGAAGGGGCCTACGGTACGAGCAGTACTTC. Its translation is CASSQERRGLRYEQYF.

The rearrangement uses TRBV5-3 and TRBJ1-5; the match to TRBD1 covers 11 bases. TRBV5-3 has ORF status, its function being uncertain. The CDR3 contains 17 residues. V dropped 2 bases and J dropped 2; count of bases not matched to a gene: 6. The DNA of the CDR3 is TGTGCCAGAAGCTTCGGGACAGGGGGTGAGGGCAATCAGCCCCAGCATTTT. Translating gives CARSFGTGGEGNQPQHF.

The CDR3 spells CASSPSEGGLAPLHF. The CDR3 coding sequence is TGTGCCAGCTCACCAAGTGAAGGGGGCTTGGCGCCCCTCCACTTT. The chain carries TRBV18 and TRBJ1-6; 7 nucleotides match TRBD1. V gave up 2 bases and J gave up 13 bases; unmatched junction bases: 11. The CDR3 runs 15 residues. Germline V gene data show CDR1 as KGHSH and CDR2 as LQKENI.

The chain employs TRBV28 and TRBJ2-7; a weak D match, TRBD2 (7 bases). Germline CDR1 is MDHEN and CDR2 is SYDVKM. V shed 2 bases and J shed 4 bases, with 15 bases lying between them. The CDR3 totals 15 residues. The CDR3 loop reads CASSLQGGGGYEQYF. The CDR3 DNA follows: TGTGCCAGCAGTTTACAAGGGGGAGGGGGGTACGAGCAGTACTTC.

The chain has TRBV29-1 and TRBJ1-2, with 7 positions matching TRBD1. Germline loops: CDR1 SQVTM, CDR2 ANQGSEA. This CDR3 has 12 residues. V trimming: 6 bases; J trimming: 6 bases; junction bases outside the gene matches: 7. CDR3 in amino acids: CSVVDRANGYTF. CDR3 in DNA: TGCAGCGTGGTTGACAGGGCTAATGGCTACACCTTC.

V usage is TRBV7-9 and J usage is TRBJ2-3; TRBD2 is a possible D gene (7 bases). Looked up from germline, CDR1 is SEHNR and CDR2 is FQNEAQ (reference sequence). The CDR3 consists of 15 residues. V gave up 5 bases and J gave up 2 bases, with 14 bases separating them. CDR3 nucleotide sequence: TGTGCCAGCAGCCTAAGGGGGGGAAACACAGATACGCAGTATTTT. Residues: CASSLRGGNTDTQYF.

The CDR3 bases are TGTGCCGGACGACTAGCGGGAAGGAGGGATGAGCAGTTCTTC. Its protein is CAGRLAGRRDEQFF. The rearrangement uses TRBV30 and TRBJ2-1, with 11 bases fitting TRBD2. Germline V CDR1 and CDR2: GTSNPN, SVGIG (reference sequence). V gave up 8 bases and J gave up 8 bases; unmatched junction bases: 11. The CDR3 contains 14 residues. The full variable domain, completed using reference TRBV30 and TRBJ2-1, is SQTIHQWPATLVQPVGSPLSLECTVEGTSNPNLYWYRQAAGRGLQLLFYSVGIGQISSEVPQNLSASRPQDRQFILSSKKLLLSDSGFYLCAGRLAGRRDEQFFGPGTRLTVL.

V usage is TRBV19 and J usage is TRBJ2-5; TRBD2 matches at 11 bases. The CDR3 covers 16 residues. Germline V gene lookup returns CDR1 LNHDA and CDR2 SQIVND (reference sequence). V shed 5 bases, J shed 5 bases, and the junction held 10 bases outside the gene matches. The CDR3 nucleotides read TGTGCCAGTAGTGGAGGGACTAGCGGCTCCCAGGAGACCCAGTACTTC. It encodes CASSGGTSGSQETQYF. Combining the CDR3 with reference TRBV19 and TRBJ2-5 gives the whole variable domain DGGITQSPKYLFRKEGQNVTLSCEQNLNHDAMYWYRQDPGQGLRLIYYSQIVNDFQKGDIAEGYSVSREKKESFPLTVTSAQKNPTAFYLCASSGGTSGSQETQYFGPGTRLLVL.

V usage is TRBV13 and J usage is TRBJ1-2; D not certain. Trimming left V 3 bases short and J 2 bases short, with 7 bases between. Germline-derived CDR1 and CDR2 are PRHDT and FYEKMQ (reference sequence). The CDR3 covers 13 residues. The CDR3 region is CASSFLGNYGYTF. The CDR3 coding sequence is TGTGCCAGCAGCTTTCTCGGGAACTATGGCTACACCTTC.

About this clone: One end of the junction varies from germline; a read error may be responsible. The gene calls are TRBV4-3 and TRBJ2-2; D may be TRBD1 (6 bases). Germline V CDR1 and CDR2: LGHNA, YSLEER. The CDR3 spans 15 residues. DNA of the CDR3: TGCGCCAGCAGCCGGACAGACTTGAACGCCGGGGAGCTGTTTTTT. It encodes CASSRTDLNAGELFF.

This chain connects TRBV21-1 to TRBJ2-7; the table's D gene call, TRBD2, was not cross checked with the DNA. TRBV21-1 is marked as a pseudogene. The CDR3 covers 17 residues. CDR3 residues: CASSKGRAGGGNYEQYF. CDR3 sequence (DNA): TGTGCCAGCAGCAAAGGTAGGGCGGGTGGGGGGAACTACGAGCAGTACTTC.

This clone has a handful of counts. The rearrangement uses TRBV5-6 and TRBJ2-3; D is perhaps TRBD1 (6 bases). The CDR3 is 13 amino acids. V was cut by 2 bases and J by 3 bases, with 7 bases left in between. Germline V gene sequence: CDR1 SGHDT, CDR2 YYEEEE. CDR3 sequence (DNA): TGTGCCAGCAGCTTAACAGGGACAGATACGCAGTATTTT. Encoded protein: CASSLTGTDTQYF.

Only one count was recorded for this clone. Different DNA sequences within this sample yield the same CDR3. The V gene is TRBV2, the J gene TRBJ2-7; 11 nucleotides agree with TRBD1. After removal of 11 bases from V and 5 bases from J, the junction contained 8 bases not matched to a gene. Germline V gene data show CDR1 as SNHLY and CDR2 as FYNNEI. This CDR3 contains 13 residues. CDR3 loop: CAGEDRGRNEQYF. CDR3 sequence (DNA): TGTGCCGGGGAGGACAGGGGGCGTAACGAGCAGTACTTC.

The chain employs TRBV4-2 and TRBJ2-4; 8 nucleotides line up with TRBD1. The ends lost 1 base at V and 0 bases at J; junction bases unmatched: 5. There are 17 residues in the CDR3. CDR1 and CDR2 from the germline V gene are LGHNA and YNFKEQ. The CDR3: CASSQGQGRLAKNIQYF. CDR3 nucleotides: TGTGCCAGCAGCCAAGGACAGGGGAGGTTAGCCAAAAACATTCAGTACTTC.

The CDR3 sequence: CASSLHRGNEQFF. The CDR3 nucleotides read TGTGCCAGCAGCCTCCACAGGGGCAATGAGCAGTTCTTC. The gene calls are TRBV14 and TRBJ2-1, with 7 positions matching TRBD1. CDR1 is SGHDN, CDR2 FVKESK, per germline. V lost 4 bases to trimming and J lost 6 bases; unmatched junction nucleotides: 3. The CDR3 is 13 amino acids.

The table lists this clone with a few counts. The rearrangement links TRBV7-6 to TRBJ2-2, with D unresolved. V lost 3 bases and J lost 6, with 8 bases in between. The germline CDR1 and CDR2 sequences are SGHVS and FNYEAQ. The CDR3 extends over 13 amino acids. The CDR3 DNA reads TGTGCCAGCAGCTTCGATACGGCCGGGGAGCTGTTTTTT. Protein sequence: CASSFDTAGELFF.

The chain is built from TRBV10-3 and TRBJ2-5; D remains ambiguous. With 2 bases removed from V and 5 bases from J, the gap between germline ends came to 9 bases. Germline loops: CDR1 ENHRY, CDR2 SYGVKD. The CDR3 is made up of 13 amino acids. CDR3 region: CAISENYGETQYF. DNA of the CDR3: TGTGCCATCAGTGAGAACTATGGGGAGACCCAGTACTTC.

The V and J genes are TRBV25-1 and TRBJ2-5; D is uncertain. Germline V CDR1 and CDR2: MGHDK, SYGVNS. The CDR3 is made up of 14 amino acids. With 1 base removed from V and 4 bases from J, the gap between germline ends came to 10 bases. The CDR3 protein is CASSELSLGETQYF. CDR3 in DNA: TGTGCCAGCAGTGAATTAAGTCTCGGAGAGACCCAGTACTTC.

The chain links TRBV5-6 to TRBJ2-7; 7 bases agree with TRBD2. There are 15 residues in the CDR3. CDR1 is SGHDT, CDR2 YYEEEE, per germline. After removal of 6 bases from V and 3 bases from J, the junction contained 12 bases not matched to a gene. The CDR3 DNA reads as TGTGCCAGCACCCTAGGGCTAGCGGCCTTCTACGAGCAGTACTTC. It yields the protein CASTLGLAAFYEQYF. The variable domain in full, with the rest retrieved from reference TRBV5-6 and TRBJ2-7, is DAGVTQSPTHLIKTRGQQVTLRCSPKSGHDTVSWYQQALGQGPQFIFQYYEEEERQRGNFPDRFSGHQFPNYSSELNVNALLLGDSALYLCASTLGLAAFYEQYFGPGTRLTVT.